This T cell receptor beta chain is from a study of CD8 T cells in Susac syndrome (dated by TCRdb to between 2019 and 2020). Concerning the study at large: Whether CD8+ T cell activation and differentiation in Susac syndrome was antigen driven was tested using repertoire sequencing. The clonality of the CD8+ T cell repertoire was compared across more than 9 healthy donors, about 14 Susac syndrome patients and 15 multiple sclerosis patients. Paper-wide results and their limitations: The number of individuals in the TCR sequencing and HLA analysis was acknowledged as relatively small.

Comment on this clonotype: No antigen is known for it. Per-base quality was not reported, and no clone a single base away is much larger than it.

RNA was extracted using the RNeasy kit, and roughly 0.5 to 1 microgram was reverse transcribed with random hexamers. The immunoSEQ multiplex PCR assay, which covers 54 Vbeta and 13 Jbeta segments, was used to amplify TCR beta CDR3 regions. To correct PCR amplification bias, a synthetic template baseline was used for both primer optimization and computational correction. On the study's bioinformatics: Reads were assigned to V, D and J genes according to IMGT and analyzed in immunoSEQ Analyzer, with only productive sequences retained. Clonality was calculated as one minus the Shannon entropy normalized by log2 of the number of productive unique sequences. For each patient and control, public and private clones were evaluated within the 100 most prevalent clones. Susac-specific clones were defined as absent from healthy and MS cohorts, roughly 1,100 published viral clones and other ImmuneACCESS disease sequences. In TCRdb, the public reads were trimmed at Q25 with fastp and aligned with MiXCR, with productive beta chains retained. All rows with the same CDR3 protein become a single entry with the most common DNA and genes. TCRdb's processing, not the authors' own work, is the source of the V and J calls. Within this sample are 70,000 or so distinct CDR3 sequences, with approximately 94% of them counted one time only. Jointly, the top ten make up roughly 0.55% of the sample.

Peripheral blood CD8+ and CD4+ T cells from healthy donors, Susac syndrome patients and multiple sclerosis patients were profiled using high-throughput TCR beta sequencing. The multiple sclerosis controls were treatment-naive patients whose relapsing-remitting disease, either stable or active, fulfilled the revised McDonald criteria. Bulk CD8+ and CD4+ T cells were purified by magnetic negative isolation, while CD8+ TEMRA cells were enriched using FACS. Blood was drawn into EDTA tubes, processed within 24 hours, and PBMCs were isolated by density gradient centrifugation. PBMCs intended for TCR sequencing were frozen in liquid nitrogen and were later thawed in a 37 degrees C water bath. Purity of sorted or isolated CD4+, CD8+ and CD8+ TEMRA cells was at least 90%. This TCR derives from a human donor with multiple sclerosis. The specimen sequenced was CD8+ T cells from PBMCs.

The sequence in DNA is TGTGCCAGCACCCTGACAGGGAACACTGAAGCTTTCTTT. Its protein reads: CASTLTGNTEAFF. The rearranged segments are TRBV13 and TRBJ1-1; TRBD1 is possibly the D segment (6 matching bases). The CDR3 contains 13 residues, cysteine and phenylalanine counted. Only the CDR3 region is kept as DNA, spanning 39 bases read in frame from base 1. The germline V gene (reference sequence) specifies PRHDT as CDR1 and FYEKMQ as CDR2. Deletion took 7 bases off V and 1 base off J, with a span of 10 bases between the germline ends.